One and the same sample provided the 28 T cell receptor beta chains below, sequenced in a study of blood T cell repertoires in COVID-19. Assay: immunoSEQ multiplex PCR; the TCRdb copy retains only in-frame clones and omits some. The sample has some 200,000 clones, around four fifths seen once; the top ten hold roughly 4.6%. The sequenced sample was peripheral blood. Receptor source: an older woman who had recovered from COVID-19.

About this clone itself: Given a much more abundant clone one base away, this may be a read error. The gene calls are TRBV18 and TRBJ2-5, with 7 bases matching TRBD2. This CDR3 spans 15 amino acids. Germline V lookup: CDR1 KGHSH, CDR2 LQKENI. The CDR3 is CASSPSAGSREIQYF. Here the CDR3 DNA reads TGTGCCAGCTCACCTTCAGCGGGGTCCAGAGAGATCCAGTACTTC.

This clone is a singleton in its sample. V is TRBV3-1 (or the pseudogene TRBV3-2) and J is TRBJ2-7, with TRBD2 matching over 7 bases. Germline V gene sequence: CDR1 LGHDT, CDR2 YNNKEL (reference sequence). This CDR3 has 15 residues. Trimming cost V 4 bases and J 1 base; bases outside gene matches: 7. The CDR3 loop is CASSLRDSGSYEQYF. For the CDR3, the DNA is TGTGCCAGCAGCCTCAGGGATAGCGGGTCCTACGAGCAGTACTTC.

The genes are TRBV6-5 and TRBJ2-7, with D possibly matching TRBD1 (6 bases). Looked up from germline, CDR1 is MNHEY and CDR2 is SVGAGI. This CDR3 region has 13 residues. V gave up 8 bases and J gave up 3 bases, with 14 bases separating them. This CDR3 reads CASLGTNLYEQYF. CDR3 nucleotides: TGTGCCAGCTTAGGGACAAACCTCTACGAGCAGTACTTC.

On this clone itself: The identical CDR3 is also encoded by other nucleotide sequences in the sample. CDR3 region: CASSLGTGATEAFF. The CDR3 DNA reads as TGTGCCAGCAGCCTCGGGACAGGGGCCACTGAAGCTTTCTTT. The rearrangement joins TRBV13 to TRBJ1-1; 10 bases map to TRBD1. The CDR3 spans 14 residues. The V gene end was trimmed by 5 bases and the J gene end by 4 bases; junction bases not matched to a gene: 4. The germline V gene encodes CDR1 PRHDT and CDR2 FYEKMQ (reference sequence).

The CDR3: CASALASYNEQFF. The CDR3 DNA is TGTGCCAGCGCCCTGGCCTCCTACAATGAGCAGTTCTTC. The V and J genes are TRBV12-3 or TRBV12-4 and TRBJ2-1; D unclear. With 8 bases removed from V and 0 bases from J, the gap between germline ends came to 8 bases. The CDR3 covers 13 residues.

The V call is TRBV18, the J call TRBJ2-2; D is undetermined. CDR1 and CDR2 (germline): KGHSH, LQKENI. The CDR3 totals 14 residues. The germline V and J ends were trimmed by 1 base and 3 bases, with 6 bases remaining between them. CDR3 residues: CASSPRQYTGELFF. The CDR3 DNA follows: TGTGCCAGCTCACCACGCCAGTACACCGGGGAGCTGTTTTTT. The full variable domain, with the rest looked up from reference TRBV18 and TRBJ2-2, is NAGVMQNPRHLVRRRGQEARLRCSPMKGHSHVYWYRQLPEEGLKFMVYLQKENIIDESGMPKERFSAEFPKEGPSILRIQQVVRGDSAAYFCASSPRQYTGELFFGEGSRLTVL.

The J gene is TRBJ2-7, the V gene TRBV4-1, with 7 bases aligning to TRBD2. V shed 4 bases, J shed 1 base, and the junction held 1 base outside the gene matches. The CDR3 loop spans 13 amino acids. Per the germline V gene, CDR1 is MGHRA and CDR2 is YSYEKL. The CDR3 DNA sequence: TGCGCCAGCAGCCGGACTAGTTCCTACGAGCAGTACTTC. Translation: CASSRTSSYEQYF.

This clone was counted many times. The genes are TRBV2 and TRBJ2-3, with D maybe TRBD1 (5 bases). The CDR3 has 14 amino acids. Germline V gene lookup returns CDR1 SNHLY and CDR2 FYNNEI. The V gene lost 8 bases and the J gene lost 0 bases, with 12 bases spanning the gap. The CDR3 protein is CASLGRVSTDTQYF. The CDR3 DNA follows: TGTGCCAGCTTGGGCAGGGTGAGCACAGATACGCAGTATTTT.

V and J are TRBV10-3 and TRBJ2-1; TRBD2 might be the D (8 bases). Germline CDR1 reads ENHRY; CDR2 reads SYGVKD. The CDR3 contains 17 residues. The V end lost 6 bases, the J end lost 8 bases, and 26 bases lay between the germline ends. The CDR3 region is CAIRTGTAGVAGDEQFF. The CDR3 DNA reads as TGTGCCATCAGAACCGGGACAGCGGGGGTTGCCGGGGATGAGCAGTTCTTC.

The chain is built from TRBV6-5 and TRBJ2-3, with D possibly TRBD2 on 5 matching bases. CDR3 length: 14 residues. V was clipped by 6 bases and J by 7 bases, with 17 bases between them. The V gene's germline CDR1 is MNHEY and CDR2 SVGAGI. The CDR3 sequence is CASRAGSGGYTQYF. Here the CDR3 DNA reads TGTGCCAGCAGAGCCGGGTCTGGCGGGTATACGCAGTATTTT.

This chain joins TRBV5-1 and TRBJ2-7, with D perhaps matching TRBD2 (5 bases). CDR3 length equals 13 residues. Germline V gives CDR1 SGHRS, CDR2 YFSETQ. The V end lost 4 bases, the J end lost 4 bases, and 12 bases lay between the germline ends. The CDR3 DNA sequence: TGCGCCAGCAGCGCCCAACTAGGTTACGAGCAGTACTTC. Translated: CASSAQLGYEQYF.

The rearrangement joins TRBV11-2 to TRBJ2-5; tentative D call: TRBD2 (5 bases). Trimming removed 1 base from V and 4 bases from J, with 10 bases in between. Germline V gene lookup returns CDR1 SGHAT and CDR2 FQNNGV. The CDR3 spans 14 residues. This CDR3 reads CASSLVASTETQYF. CDR3 bases: TGTGCCAGCAGCTTAGTGGCTAGCACAGAGACCCAGTACTTC. The variable domain in full, with the rest retrieved from reference TRBV11-2 and TRBJ2-5, is EAGVAQSPRYKIIEKRQSVAFWCNPISGHATLYWYQQILGQGPKLLIQFQNNGVVDDSQLPKDRFSAERLKGVDSTLKIQPAKLEDSAVYLCASSLVASTETQYFGPGTRLLVL.

The V and J genes are TRBV18 and TRBJ1-5; no reliable D call. Germline values: CDR1 KGHSH, CDR2 LQKENI. With 2 bases removed from V and 9 bases from J, the gap between germline ends came to 17 bases. CDR3 size: 15 residues. In nucleotides, the CDR3 is TGTGCCAGCTCACCAGTCGGTTTGGGCGACGGGCCCCAGCATTTT. Amino acid sequence: CASSPVGLGDGPQHF.

The DNA for the CDR3 is TGTGCCAGCAGCTTATCAGGGACTAGGAACACCGGGGAGCTGTTTTTT. It yields the protein CASSLSGTRNTGELFF. The chain recombines TRBV7-2 with TRBJ2-2; TRBD2 matches at 8 bases. The CDR3 sequence is 16 residues long. Germline lookup yields CDR1 SGHTA and CDR2 FQGNSA. V lost 2 bases and J lost 1; bases outside the gene matches: 3. The variable domain in full, with the rest retrieved from reference TRBV7-2 and TRBJ2-2, is GAGVSQSPSNKVTEKGKDVELRCDPISGHTALYWYRQSLGQGLEFLIYFQGNSAPDKSGLPSDRFSAERTGGSVSTLTIQRTQQEDSAVYLCASSLSGTRNTGELFFGEGSRLTVL.

CDR3 nucleotide sequence: TGTGCCAGCCAGAGGGACAGGGGCACAGATACGCAGTATTTT. As protein: CASQRDRGTDTQYF. The gene calls are TRBV19 and TRBJ2-3, with 9 positions matching TRBD1. Germline V gene data show CDR1 as LNHDA and CDR2 as SQIVND (reference sequence). The CDR3 is 14 amino acids. V lost 9 bases to trimming and J lost 1 base; unmatched junction nucleotides: 5.

This clone was found many times. The chain employs TRBV7-2 and TRBJ2-1, with 11 bases fitting TRBD2. From germline, CDR1 is SGHTA and CDR2 FQGNSA. With V trimmed by 1 base and J by 3 bases, 8 bases remained unmatched. The CDR3 sequence is 18 residues long. The CDR3 is CASSLETSGGPFYNEQFF. Written as DNA, the CDR3 is TGTGCCAGCAGCTTAGAAACTAGCGGGGGACCCTTCTACAATGAGCAGTTCTTC.

Notes on this clone: The same CDR3 also results from other DNA sequences found in this sample. This chain joins TRBV5-1 and TRBJ2-5; D might be TRBD1 (6 bases). The germline V gene has CDR1 SGHRS and CDR2 YFSETQ. The CDR3 sequence is 13 residues long. Trimming removed 2 bases from V and 5 bases from J, with 10 bases in between. CDR3 loop: CASSFQGLETQYF. The CDR3 DNA sequence: TGCGCCAGCAGCTTCCAGGGGCTGGAGACCCAGTACTTC.

The rearrangement joins TRBV12-3 or TRBV12-4 to TRBJ1-2; possible D gene TRBD1, 5 bases. This CDR3 contains 13 residues. Trimming pared 11 bases from V and 5 bases from J, leaving 18 bases between. The DNA of the CDR3 is TGTGCCGCCGGTGGGGCAGGGAGGTATGGCTACACCTTC. Translation: CAAGGAGRYGYTF.

The chain combines TRBV9 with TRBJ1-5; D possibly corresponds to TRBD1 (6 bases). From germline, CDR1 is SGDLS and CDR2 YYNGEE. V lost 8 bases to trimming and J lost 3 bases, with 18 bases between them. This CDR3 is built from 15 residues. In nucleotides, the CDR3 is TGTGCCAGGGTGGTAGTGGACAGAGACAATCAGCCCCAGCATTTT. Translated: CARVVVDRDNQPQHF.

The rearrangement joins TRBV7-9 to TRBJ2-1; TRBD2 matches 11 bases. The germline CDR1 and CDR2 sequences are SEHNR and FQNEAQ (reference sequence). The CDR3 runs to 14 residues. J gave up 7 bases and V 5 bases, and 4 bases lay outside the gene matches. The CDR3 DNA follows: TGTGCCAGCAGCCTTAGCGGGGGGGCAAATGAGCAGTTCTTC. Amino acids: CASSLSGGANEQFF. Variable domain in full (rest from reference TRBV7-9 and TRBJ2-1): DTGVSQNPRHKITKRGQNVTFRCDPISEHNRLYWYRQTLGQGPEFLTYFQNEAQLEKSRLLSDRFSAERPKGSFSTLEIQRTEQGDSAMYLCASSLSGGANEQFFGPGTRLTVL.

The V and J genes are TRBV7-8 and TRBJ1-6; 8 bases are shared with TRBD1. There are 16 residues in the CDR3. After removal of 5 bases from V and 10 bases from J, the junction contained 13 bases not matched to a gene. Germline lookup yields CDR1 SGHVS and CDR2 FQNEAQ. CDR3 protein: CASSRNRTGFNSPLHF. In DNA, the CDR3 is TGTGCCAGCAGCAGAAATAGGACAGGGTTTAACTCACCCCTCCACTTT. Full variable domain (remainder filled in from reference TRBV7-8 and TRBJ1-6): GAGVSQSPRYKVAKRGQDVALRCDPISGHVSLFWYQQALGQGPEFLTYFQNEAQLDKSGLPSDRFFAERPEGSVSTLKIQRTQQEDSAVYLCASSRNRTGFNSPLHFGNGTRLTVT.

This chain joins TRBV5-4 and TRBJ2-5, with TRBD2 matching over 10 bases. Germline CDR1 SGHNT, CDR2 YYREEE (reference sequence). Trimming at V came to 1 base and at J to 4 bases, leaving 7 bases not matched to a gene. The length of the CDR3 is 16 residues. The CDR3 sequence is CASSLISGGPGETQYF. The CDR3 coding sequence is TGTGCCAGCAGCTTGATTAGCGGGGGGCCGGGAGAGACCCAGTACTTC.

The rearrangement links TRBV7-9 to TRBJ2-7, with 8 positions matching TRBD2. Germline-derived CDR1 and CDR2 are SEHNR and FQNEAQ (reference sequence). V shed 7 bases and J 5 bases; nucleotides not matched to a gene: 4. This CDR3 region has 12 residues. The chain's CDR3 is CASTGGADEQYF. CDR3 bases: TGTGCCAGCACCGGGGGGGCCGACGAGCAGTACTTC.

The genes are TRBV9 and TRBJ2-1; 10 bases fit TRBD2. The CDR3 covers 19 residues. Unmatched junction bases numbered 9, after V lost 0 bases and J lost 0 bases. The germline gives CDR1 SGDLS, CDR2 YYNGEE. In DNA, the CDR3 is TGTGCCAGCAGCGTAGGGGGGATTCGACTAGCGGGCTCCTACAATGAGCAGTTCTTC. Its protein is CASSVGGIRLAGSYNEQFF.

This chain uses TRBV6-2 or TRBV6-3 with TRBJ1-5; TRBD1 might be the D (5 bases). The CDR3 runs to 15 residues. Germline lookup yields CDR1 MNHEY and CDR2 SVGEGT. Trimming took off 2 bases at V and 5 bases at J, with 13 bases between the two ends. CDR3 sequence: CASSYTRTYDQPQHF. The CDR3 DNA follows: TGTGCCAGCAGTTACACACGGACATACGATCAGCCCCAGCATTTT.

This clone was seen a handful of times. The rearrangement joins TRBV15 to TRBJ1-2; D possibly corresponds to TRBD1 (6 bases). Per the germline V gene, CDR1 is LNHNV and CDR2 is YYDKDF (reference sequence). The CDR3 has 16 residues. Trimming took off 3 bases at V and 0 bases at J, with 14 bases between the two ends. The CDR3 spells CATSRPGAETNYGYTF. In nucleotides, the CDR3 is TGTGCCACCAGCAGGCCAGGGGCAGAGACTAACTATGGCTACACCTTC.

V is TRBV5-1 and J is TRBJ2-5; TRBD2 aligns across 8 bases. The CDR3 spans 16 residues. Germline trimming cut 0 bases from V and 4 bases from J; bases unmatched to any gene: 8. Germline values: CDR1 SGHRS, CDR2 YFSETQ. CDR3 sequence (DNA): TGCGCCAGCAGCTTGGCTCCAGCGGGGGTGTTAGAGACCCAGTACTTC. Translated: CASSLAPAGVLETQYF.

This rearrangement joins TRBV6-1 to TRBJ2-3; 10 bases map to TRBD2. CDR1 is MNHNS and CDR2 is SASEGT in the germline V gene. Losses at the gene ends were 3 bases for V and 8 bases for J; bases not matched to a gene: 14. CDR3 size: 17 residues. CDR3 region: CASSDYSGSGGAGTQYF. DNA of the CDR3: TGTGCCAGCAGTGATTATTCGGGCAGCGGGGGGGCTGGTACGCAGTATTTT.